This TCR beta chain comes out of a study of CD8 T cells in Susac syndrome. Trimming took 3 bases from V and 7 from J, leaving 15 bases between them. Germline V gene sequence: CDR1 DFQATT, CDR2 SNEGSKA (reference sequence). The CDR3 runs 13 residues. The authors sequenced TCR beta from blood CD8+ and CD4+ T cells. TEMRA cells were FACS-enriched, while CD8+ and CD4+ T cells were negatively isolated. RNA, at about 0.45 to 1 ug, was reverse transcribed with random hexamers. A multiplex approach, immunoSEQ multiplex PCR, amplified TCR beta CDR3 across 54 Vbeta and 13 Jbeta. In TCRdb, the immunoSEQ multiplex PCR reads were re-called with MiXCR into one record per CDR3 protein. The sample shows more than 55,000 distinct CDR3 sequences, roughly 95% of them seen only once.

Sequenced input: CD4+ T cells from PBMCs. The V and J genes are TRBV20-1 and TRBJ1-2, with D maybe TRBD1 (6 bases). This TCR derives from a human donor with multiple sclerosis. This chain's CDR3 is CSASLTGSSGYTF. CDR3 DNA: TGCAGTGCTAGCCTTACAGGGTCCTCTGGCTACACCTTC.